The present T cell receptor beta chain was sequenced within a study of PD-1 blockade in classical Hodgkin lymphoma. Whole-study findings and limits: Newly diagnosed patients were said to have less baseline TCR diversity than healthy donors did.

Comments on this clone: Antigen specificity is unknown.

Each patient experienced a relapse that followed autologous stem cell transplantation, and brentuximab vedotin exposure varied. Method: immunoSEQ multiplex PCR; TCRdb's copy keeps in-frame clones and lacks some. The data contain roughly 15,000 clones, approximately 80% of them singletons. The clonotype was recovered from a human donor with classical Hodgkin lymphoma. The sample here was peripheral blood mononuclear cells (PBMCs), taken at baseline.

Written as DNA, the CDR3 is TGTGCCAGCAGCTTAATATCCGACAGTCATAATTCACCCCTCCACTTT. Translation gives CASSLISDSHNSPLHF. V usage is TRBV5-6 and J usage is TRBJ1-6; perhaps TRBD1 as D (5 bases). The germline CDR1 and CDR2 sequences are SGHDT and YYEEEE. This CDR3 has 16 amino acids. Trimming stripped 2 bases from V and 5 bases from J, with 14 bases between.